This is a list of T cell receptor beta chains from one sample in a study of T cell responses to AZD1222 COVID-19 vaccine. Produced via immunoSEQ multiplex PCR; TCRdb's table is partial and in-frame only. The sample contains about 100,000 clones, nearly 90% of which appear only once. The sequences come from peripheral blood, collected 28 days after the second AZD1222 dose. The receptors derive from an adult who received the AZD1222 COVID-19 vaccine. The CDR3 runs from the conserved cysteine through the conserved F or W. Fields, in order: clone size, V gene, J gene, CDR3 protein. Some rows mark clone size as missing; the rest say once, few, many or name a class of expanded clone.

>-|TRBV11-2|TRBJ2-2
CASSPGDRRTGELFF
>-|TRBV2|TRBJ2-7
CASRGKITEIVSYEQYF
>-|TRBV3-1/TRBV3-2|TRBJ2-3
CASSQQGSDTQYF
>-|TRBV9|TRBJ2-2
CASSIRGVAGGGELFF
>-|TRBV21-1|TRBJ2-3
CASSKGDSTDTQYF
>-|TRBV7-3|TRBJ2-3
CASSSGQRADTQYF
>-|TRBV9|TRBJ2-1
CASSGGRGDEQFF
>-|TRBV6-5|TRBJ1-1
CASRAWGGMNTEAFF
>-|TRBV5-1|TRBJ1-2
CASSLDRGGYTF
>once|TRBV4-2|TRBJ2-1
CASSQGLAGVDEQFF
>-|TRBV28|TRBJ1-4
CASSFRRRQMEEKLFF
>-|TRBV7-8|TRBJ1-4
CASSLGGTANEKLFF
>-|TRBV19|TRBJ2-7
CASSNGDSQSSYEQYF
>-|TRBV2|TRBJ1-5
CASSAPGQGALEPQHF
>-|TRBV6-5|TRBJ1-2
CASSSQGSGYGYTF
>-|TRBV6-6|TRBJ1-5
CASNGGGGGSQPQHF
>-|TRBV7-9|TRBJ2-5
CASSFGDRGLETQYF
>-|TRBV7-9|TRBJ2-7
CASSLRDRSSEQYF
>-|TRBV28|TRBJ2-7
CASSSNYEQYF
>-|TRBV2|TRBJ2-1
CATRRRQGLSNNEQFF
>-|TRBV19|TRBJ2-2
CASSPGLAGGPGTGELFF
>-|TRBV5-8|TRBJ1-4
CASSYTLFTGAEKLFF
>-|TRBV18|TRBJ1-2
CASSSAVTGGDGYTF
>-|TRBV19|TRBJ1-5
CASLDRGLGQPQHF
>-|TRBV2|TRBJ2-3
CASSGRAGDYTDTQYF
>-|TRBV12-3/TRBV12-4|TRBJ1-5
CASSPGRYQPQHF
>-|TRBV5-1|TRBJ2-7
CASSSRQGAGEQYF
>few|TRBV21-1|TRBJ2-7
CASRGGTYEQYF
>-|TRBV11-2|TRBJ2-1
CASNQVGGASYNEQFF
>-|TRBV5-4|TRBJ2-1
CASSFGTTLSDEQFF
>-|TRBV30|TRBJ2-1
CAWSASSYNEQFF
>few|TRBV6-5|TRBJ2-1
CASTSTSGGVNEQFF
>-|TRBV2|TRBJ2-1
CASRRLTSGVSNEQFF
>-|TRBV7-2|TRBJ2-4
CASSLGWAALAKNIQYF
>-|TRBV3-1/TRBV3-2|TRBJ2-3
CASSQPGLSVGTDTQYF
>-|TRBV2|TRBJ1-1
CASSGTAMNTEAFF
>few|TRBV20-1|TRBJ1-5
CSASDRAADQPQHF
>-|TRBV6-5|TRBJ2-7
CASTPGPAQEQYF
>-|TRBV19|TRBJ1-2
CASSPTNRASNYGYTF
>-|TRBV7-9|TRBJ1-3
CASSLGQGPSGNTIYF
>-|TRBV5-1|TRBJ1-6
CASSLEWGLNSPLHF
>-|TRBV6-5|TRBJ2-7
CASSPRQGYYEQYF
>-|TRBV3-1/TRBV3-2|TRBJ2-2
CASSHRGGELFF
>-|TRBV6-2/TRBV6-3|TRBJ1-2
CASSLRTDRGRRGYTF
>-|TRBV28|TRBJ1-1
CASSYYRGRRATEAFF
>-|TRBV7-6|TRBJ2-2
CASSVGQLNTGELFF
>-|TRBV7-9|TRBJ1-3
CASSFLGEGSGNTIYF
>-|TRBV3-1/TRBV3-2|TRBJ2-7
CASSQTTGNHYEQYF
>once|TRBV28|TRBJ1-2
CASSSTDRGYGYTF
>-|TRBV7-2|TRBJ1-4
CASSFTQEDRGKLFF
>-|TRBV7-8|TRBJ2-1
CASSQLTGLGGEQFF
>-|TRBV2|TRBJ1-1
CASSDLRTGPRKAFF
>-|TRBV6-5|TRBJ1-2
CASSYSTQGARGYTF
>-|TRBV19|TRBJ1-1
CASSARDRNTEAFF